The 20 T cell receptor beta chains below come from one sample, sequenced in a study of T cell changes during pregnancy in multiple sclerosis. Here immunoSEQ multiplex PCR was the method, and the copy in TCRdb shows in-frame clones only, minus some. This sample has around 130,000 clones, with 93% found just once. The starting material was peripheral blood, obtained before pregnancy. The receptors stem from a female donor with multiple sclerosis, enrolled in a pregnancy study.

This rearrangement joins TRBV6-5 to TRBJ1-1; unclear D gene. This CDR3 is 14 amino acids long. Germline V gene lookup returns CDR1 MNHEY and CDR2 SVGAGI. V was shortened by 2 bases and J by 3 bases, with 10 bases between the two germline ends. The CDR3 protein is CASSYRGLDTEAFF. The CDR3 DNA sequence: TGTGCCAGCAGTTACCGGGGTTTGGACACTGAAGCTTTCTTT.

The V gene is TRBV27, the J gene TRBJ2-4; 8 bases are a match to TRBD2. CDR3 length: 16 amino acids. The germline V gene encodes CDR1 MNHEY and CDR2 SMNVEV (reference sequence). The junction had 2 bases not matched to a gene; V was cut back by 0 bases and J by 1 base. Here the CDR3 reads CASSLSSGGAKNIQYF. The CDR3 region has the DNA TGTGCCAGCAGTTTATCTTCGGGAGGGGCCAAAAACATTCAGTACTTC.

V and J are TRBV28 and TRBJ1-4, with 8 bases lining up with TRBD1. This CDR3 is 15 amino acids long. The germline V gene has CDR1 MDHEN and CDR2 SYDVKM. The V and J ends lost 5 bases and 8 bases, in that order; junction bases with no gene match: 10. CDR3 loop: CASSNIGQGNEKLFF. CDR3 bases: TGTGCCAGCAGTAACATTGGACAGGGAAACGAAAAACTGTTTTTT.

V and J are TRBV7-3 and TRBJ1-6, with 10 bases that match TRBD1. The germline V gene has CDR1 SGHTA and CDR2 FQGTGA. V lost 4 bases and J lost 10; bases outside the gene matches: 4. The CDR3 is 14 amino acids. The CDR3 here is CASSWGQGSSPLHF. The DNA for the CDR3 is TGTGCCAGCAGCTGGGGACAGGGGAGCTCACCCCTCCACTTT.

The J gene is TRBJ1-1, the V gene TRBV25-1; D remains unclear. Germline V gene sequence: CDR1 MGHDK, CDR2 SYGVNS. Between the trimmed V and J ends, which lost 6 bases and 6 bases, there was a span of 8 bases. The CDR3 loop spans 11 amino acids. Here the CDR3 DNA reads TGTGCCAGCAGGGTCGGAGCTGAAGCTTTCTTT. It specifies CASRVGAEAFF.

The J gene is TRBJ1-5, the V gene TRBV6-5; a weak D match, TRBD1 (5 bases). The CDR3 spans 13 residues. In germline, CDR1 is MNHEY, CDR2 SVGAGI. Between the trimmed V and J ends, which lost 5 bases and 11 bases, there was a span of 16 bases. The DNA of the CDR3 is TGTGCCAGCAGTGAAAGGGGAAGGGCAGCCCAGCATTTT. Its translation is CASSERGRAAQHF.

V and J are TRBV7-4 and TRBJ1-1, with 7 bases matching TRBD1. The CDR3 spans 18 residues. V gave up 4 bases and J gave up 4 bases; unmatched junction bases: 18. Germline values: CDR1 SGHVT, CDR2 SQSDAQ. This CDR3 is CASSCGVGGSPPSTEAFF. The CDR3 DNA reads TGTGCCAGCAGCTGCGGGGTAGGGGGCTCCCCTCCCAGCACTGAAGCTTTCTTT.

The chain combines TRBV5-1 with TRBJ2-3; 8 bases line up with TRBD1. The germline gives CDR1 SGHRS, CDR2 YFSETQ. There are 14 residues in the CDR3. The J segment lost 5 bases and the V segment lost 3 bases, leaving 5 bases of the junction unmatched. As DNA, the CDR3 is TGCGCCAGCAGCTACCAGGGGGCAGGAGATACGCAGTATTTT. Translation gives CASSYQGAGDTQYF.

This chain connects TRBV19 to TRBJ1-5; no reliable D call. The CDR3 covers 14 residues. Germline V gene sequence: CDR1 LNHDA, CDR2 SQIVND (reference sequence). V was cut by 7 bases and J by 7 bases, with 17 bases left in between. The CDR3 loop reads CASKLPGSGQPQHF. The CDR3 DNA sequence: TGTGCCAGTAAGTTACCCGGGTCCGGACAGCCCCAGCATTTT. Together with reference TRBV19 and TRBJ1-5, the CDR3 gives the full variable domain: DGGITQSPKYLFRKEGQNVTLSCEQNLNHDAMYWYRQDPGQGLRLIYYSQIVNDFQKGDIAEGYSVSREKKESFPLTVTSAQKNPTAFYLCASKLPGSGQPQHFGDGTRLSIL.

The CDR3 is CASRRGGPHTDTQYF. CDR3 nucleotide sequence: TGTGCCAGCCGGAGGGGGGGCCCTCACACAGATACGCAGTATTTT. The chain recombines TRBV27 with TRBJ2-3; possible D gene TRBD2, 7 bases. V was clipped by 8 bases and J by 2 bases, with 17 bases between them. Germline-derived CDR1 and CDR2 are MNHEY and SMNVEV (reference sequence). The CDR3 is made up of 15 amino acids.

The CDR3 sequence: CASSQPMGGADTQYF. The DNA for the CDR3 is TGTGCCAGCAGCCAGCCTATGGGGGGAGCAGATACGCAGTATTTT. The chain recombines TRBV11-2 with TRBJ2-3; a weak D match, TRBD2 (6 bases). The germline V gene encodes CDR1 SGHAT and CDR2 FQNNGV. CDR3 length equals 15 residues. V was trimmed by 5 bases and J by 4 bases, leaving 16 bases between them. The whole variable domain, remainder taken from reference TRBV11-2 and TRBJ2-3, is EAGVAQSPRYKIIEKRQSVAFWCNPISGHATLYWYQQILGQGPKLLIQFQNNGVVDDSQLPKDRFSAERLKGVDSTLKIQPAKLEDSAVYLCASSQPMGGADTQYFGPGTRLTVL.

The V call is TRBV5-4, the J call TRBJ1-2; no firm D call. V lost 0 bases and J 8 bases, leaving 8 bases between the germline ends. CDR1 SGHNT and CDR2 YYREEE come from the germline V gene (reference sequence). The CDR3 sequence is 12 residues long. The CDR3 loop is CASSLDGSGYTF. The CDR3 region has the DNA TGTGCCAGCAGCTTGGACGGGAGCGGCTACACCTTC.

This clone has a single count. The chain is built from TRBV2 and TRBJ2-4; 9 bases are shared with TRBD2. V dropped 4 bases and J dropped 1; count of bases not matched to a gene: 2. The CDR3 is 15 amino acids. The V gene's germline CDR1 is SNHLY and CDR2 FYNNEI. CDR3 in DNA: TGTGCCAGCAGTGGCGGGGGGGAGGCCAAAAACATTCAGTACTTC. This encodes CASSGGGEAKNIQYF.

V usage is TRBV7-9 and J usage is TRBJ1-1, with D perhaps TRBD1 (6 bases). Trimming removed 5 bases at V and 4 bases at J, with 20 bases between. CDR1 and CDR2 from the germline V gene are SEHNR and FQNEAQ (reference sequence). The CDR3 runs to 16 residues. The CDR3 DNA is TGTGCCAGCAGCCTGGCGGGCTCAGGGGTCGGCACTGAAGCTTTCTTT. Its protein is CASSLAGSGVGTEAFF.

The DNA of the CDR3 is TGTGCCAGCAGCTTCGGACTGGGCACCGGGGAGCTGTTTTTT. It codes for CASSFGLGTGELFF. J is TRBJ2-2 and V is TRBV11-3; TRBD2 is a possible D gene (5 bases). V lost 3 bases and J lost 4, with 9 bases in between. This CDR3 has 14 residues. Germline-derived CDR1 and CDR2 are SGHNT and YENEEA. The variable domain in full, completed from reference TRBV11-3 and TRBJ2-2, reads EAGVVQSPRYKIIEKKQPVAFWCNPISGHNTLYWYLQNLGQGPELLIRYENEEAVDDSQLPKDRFSAERLKGVDSTLKIQPAELGDSAVYLCASSFGLGTGELFFGEGSRLTVL.

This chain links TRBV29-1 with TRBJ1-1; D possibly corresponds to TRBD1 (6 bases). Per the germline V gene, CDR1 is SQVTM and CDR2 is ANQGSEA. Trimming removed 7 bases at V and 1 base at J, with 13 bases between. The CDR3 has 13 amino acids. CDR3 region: CSGKQGGNTEAFF. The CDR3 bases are TGCAGCGGCAAACAGGGTGGGAACACTGAAGCTTTCTTT.

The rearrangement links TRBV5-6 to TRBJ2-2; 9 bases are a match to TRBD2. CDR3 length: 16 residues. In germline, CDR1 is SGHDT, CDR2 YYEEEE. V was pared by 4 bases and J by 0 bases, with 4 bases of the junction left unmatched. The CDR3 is CASSRIAGANTGELFF. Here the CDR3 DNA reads TGTGCCAGCAGCCGCATAGCGGGGGCGAACACCGGGGAGCTGTTTTTT.

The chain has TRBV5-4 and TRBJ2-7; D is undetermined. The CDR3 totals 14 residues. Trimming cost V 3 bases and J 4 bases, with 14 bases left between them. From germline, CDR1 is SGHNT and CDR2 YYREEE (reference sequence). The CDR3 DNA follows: TGTGCCAGCAGCTCGGCAGCGCGAGTATACGAGCAGTACTTC. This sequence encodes CASSSAARVYEQYF.

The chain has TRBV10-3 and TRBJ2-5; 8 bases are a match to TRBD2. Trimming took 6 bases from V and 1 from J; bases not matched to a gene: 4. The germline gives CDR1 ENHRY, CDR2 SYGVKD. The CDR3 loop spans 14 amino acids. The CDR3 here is CAIRAGAVQETQYF. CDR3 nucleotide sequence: TGTGCCATCAGAGCGGGAGCGGTCCAAGAGACCCAGTACTTC.

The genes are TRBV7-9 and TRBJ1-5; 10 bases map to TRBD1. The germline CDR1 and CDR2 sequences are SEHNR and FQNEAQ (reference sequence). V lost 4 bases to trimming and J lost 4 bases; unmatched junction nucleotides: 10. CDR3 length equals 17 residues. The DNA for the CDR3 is TGTGCCAGCAGCTACGGGACAGGGGTTCGAGGGAATCAGCCCCAGCATTTT. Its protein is CASSYGTGVRGNQPQHF.